This TCR beta chain came from a study of blood T cell repertoires in COVID-19. Study summary: COVID-19 samples collected from the United States, Italy and Spain covered acute and convalescent phases. Sources were T cells, B-cell-depleted T cells, or PBMCs; the material itself was cDNA or gDNA.

Original data processing: The assay estimated nucleated cells by amplifying reference gene primers. Sequenced by immunoSEQ multiplex PCR; TCRdb stores in-frame clones only, minus some. V, J and clone size derive from that table, while D and trimming were established from the DNA sequence. The sample includes a few hundred thousand clones, approximately 86% of them seen just once. Germline V gene data show CDR1 as SGDLS and CDR2 as YYNGEE. The trim removed 4 bases at V and 6 bases at J, leaving 15 bases unmatched. This CDR3 is 18 amino acids long. What was sequenced was peripheral blood. The J gene is TRBJ1-4, the V gene TRBV9; 10 bases align to TRBD1. The receptor's source is a man aged 55 to 70 with acute or convalescent COVID-19. CDR3 loop: CASSPFPRQGARDEKLFF. The CDR3 bases are TGTGCCAGCAGCCCCTTCCCTAGACAGGGGGCGCGGGATGAAAAACTGTTTTTT.